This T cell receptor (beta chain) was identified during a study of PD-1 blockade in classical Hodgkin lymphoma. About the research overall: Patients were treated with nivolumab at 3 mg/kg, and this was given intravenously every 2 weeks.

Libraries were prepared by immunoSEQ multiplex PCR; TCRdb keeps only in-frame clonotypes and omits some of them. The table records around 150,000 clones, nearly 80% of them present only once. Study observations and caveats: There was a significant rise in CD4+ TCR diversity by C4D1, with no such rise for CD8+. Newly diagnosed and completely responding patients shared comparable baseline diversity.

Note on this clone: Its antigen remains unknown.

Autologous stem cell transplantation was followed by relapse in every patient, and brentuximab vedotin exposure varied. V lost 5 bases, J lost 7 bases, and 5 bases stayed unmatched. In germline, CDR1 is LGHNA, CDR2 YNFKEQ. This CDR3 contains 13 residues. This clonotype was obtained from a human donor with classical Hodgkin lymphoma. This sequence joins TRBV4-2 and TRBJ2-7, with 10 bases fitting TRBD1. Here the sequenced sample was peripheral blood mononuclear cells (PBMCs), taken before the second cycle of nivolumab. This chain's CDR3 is CASSSGQGIEQYF. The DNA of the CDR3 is TGTGCCAGCAGCTCGGGACAGGGGATAGAGCAGTACTTC.